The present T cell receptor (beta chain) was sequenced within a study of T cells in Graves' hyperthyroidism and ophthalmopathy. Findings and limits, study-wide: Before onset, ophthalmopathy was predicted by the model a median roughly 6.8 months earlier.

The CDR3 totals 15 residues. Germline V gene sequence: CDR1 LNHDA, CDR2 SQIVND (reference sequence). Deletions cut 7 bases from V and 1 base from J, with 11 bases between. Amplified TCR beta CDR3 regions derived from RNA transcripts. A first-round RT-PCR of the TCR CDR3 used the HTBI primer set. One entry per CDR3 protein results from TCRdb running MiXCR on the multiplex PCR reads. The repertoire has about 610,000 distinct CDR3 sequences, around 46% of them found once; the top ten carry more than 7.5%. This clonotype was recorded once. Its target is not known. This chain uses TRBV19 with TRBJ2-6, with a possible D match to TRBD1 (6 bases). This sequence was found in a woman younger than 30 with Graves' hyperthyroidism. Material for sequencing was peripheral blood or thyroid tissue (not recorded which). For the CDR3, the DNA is TGTGCCAGTAATTACAGGGAATCTGGGGCCAACGTCCTGACTTTC. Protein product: CASNYRESGANVLTF.